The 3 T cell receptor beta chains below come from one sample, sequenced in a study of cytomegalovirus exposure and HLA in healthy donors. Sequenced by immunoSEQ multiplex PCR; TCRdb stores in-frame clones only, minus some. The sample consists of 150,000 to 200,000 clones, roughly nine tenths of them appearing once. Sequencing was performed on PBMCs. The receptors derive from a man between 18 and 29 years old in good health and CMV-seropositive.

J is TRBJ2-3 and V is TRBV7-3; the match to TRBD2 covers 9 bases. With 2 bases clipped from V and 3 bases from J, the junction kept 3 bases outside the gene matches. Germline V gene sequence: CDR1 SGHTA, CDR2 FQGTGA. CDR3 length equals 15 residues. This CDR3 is CASSLGGGATDTQYF. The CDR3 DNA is TGTGCCAGCAGCTTAGGCGGGGGGGCTACAGATACGCAGTATTTT.

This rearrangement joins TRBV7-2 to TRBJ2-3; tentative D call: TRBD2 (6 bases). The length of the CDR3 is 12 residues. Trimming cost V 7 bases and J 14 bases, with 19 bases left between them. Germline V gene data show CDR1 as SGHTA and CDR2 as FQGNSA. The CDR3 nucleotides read TGTGCCAGCACCAACCCAGGGACTTTAACGTATTTT. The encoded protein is CASTNPGTLTYF.

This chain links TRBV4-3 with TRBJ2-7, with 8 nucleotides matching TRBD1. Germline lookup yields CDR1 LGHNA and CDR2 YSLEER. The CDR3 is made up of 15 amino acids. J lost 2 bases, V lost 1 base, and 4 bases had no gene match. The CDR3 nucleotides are TGCGCCAGCAGCCAAGGGGGGACAGGAACCTACGAGCAGTACTTC. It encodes CASSQGGTGTYEQYF.